Listed below are T cell receptor beta chains from one sample, sequenced in a study of blood T cell repertoires in COVID-19. The table came from immunoSEQ multiplex PCR; TCRdb's copy has only in-frame clones and leaves some out. This sample has fewer than 350,000 clones; around 85% occur once, and the top ten carry 2.5%. The sequencing input was PBMCs or T cells enriched from blood (not recorded which). Receptors were obtained from a woman aged 45-65 years who had recovered from COVID-19. Each CDR3 is given with its conserved first and last residue. A D gene is named only where the DNA matches it firmly. The size entry is marked missing in some rows and otherwise reads once, few, many or a size class.

d_call	v_call	j_call	clone_size	cdr3_aa	cdr3_nt
TRBD1	TRBV5-6	TRBJ1-5	many	CASSRTGVKPQHF	TGTGCCAGCAGCCGGACAGGGGTCAAGCCCCAGCATTTT
TRBD1	TRBV27	TRBJ1-5	-	CASSWDRGSAQHF	TGTGCCAGCAGTTGGGACAGGGGTTCAGCCCAGCATTTT
TRBD1	TRBV27	TRBJ1-6	-	CASSLEFYPGTGNSPLHF	TGTGCCAGCAGTTTAGAGTTCTACCCCGGGACAGGCAATTCACCCCTCCACTTT
-	TRBV5-8	TRBJ2-5	-	CASSLGGFRETQYF	TGTGCCAGCAGCTTGGGCGGGTTCCGAGAGACCCAGTACTTC
-	TRBV18	TRBJ1-1	few	CASSAQSTEAFF	TGTGCCAGCTCAGCACAGAGCACTGAAGCTTTCTTT
-	TRBV4-1	TRBJ1-3	-	CASSQPGLSGNTIYF	TGCGCCAGCAGCCAGCCGGGTCTCTCTGGAAACACCATATATTTT
TRBD2	TRBV7-2	TRBJ2-2	-	CASSLRAGGTGELFF	TGTGCCAGCAGCTTAAGGGCGGGGGGAACGGGGGAGCTGTTTTTT
-	TRBV27	TRBJ2-7	-	CASSRGLTYEQYF	TGTGCCAGCAGTAGGGGACTCACCTACGAGCAGTACTTC
-	TRBV5-6	TRBJ2-2	-	CASSLRGPNTGELFF	TGTGCCAGCAGCTTGCGGGGTCCGAACACCGGGGAGCTGTTTTTT
TRBD1	TRBV6-2/TRBV6-3	TRBJ1-5	-	CASSLDRLSNQPQHF	TGTGCCAGCAGTCTGGACAGGCTTAGCAATCAGCCCCAGCATTTT
-	TRBV19	TRBJ2-1	-	CASSIGGARLTHFDNEQFF	TGTGCCAGTAGTATTGGGGGCGCCAGACTAACTCACTTCGACAATGAGCAGTTCTTC
TRBD1	TRBV7-9	TRBJ1-5	-	CASSREQGIDQPQHF	TGTGCCAGCAGCCGAGAACAGGGGATCGATCAGCCCCAGCATTTT
-	TRBV19	TRBJ1-5	-	CASSIGGINQPQHF	TGTGCCAGTAGTATTGGAGGGATCAATCAGCCCCAGCATTTT
-	TRBV5-4	TRBJ1-2	-	CASSLDRVGGYTF	TGTGCCAGCAGCTTGGACAGGGTGGGAGGCTACACCTTC
-	TRBV3-1/TRBV3-2	TRBJ1-1	-	CASSQDLGGTEAFF	TGTGCCAGCAGCCAAGATCTGGGGGGCACTGAAGCTTTCTTT
-	TRBV24-1	TRBJ1-1	-	CEQVTAAGATEAFF	TGTGAGCAAGTAACGGCGGCGGGGGCCACTGAAGCTTTCTTT
-	TRBV7-3	TRBJ1-2	-	CASSSVGGGGRMGGYTF	TGTGCCAGCAGCTCCGTCGGAGGGGGGGGCCGGATGGGCGGCTACACCTTC
-	TRBV7-9	TRBJ2-7	few	CASSLGVGTYEQYF	TGTGCCAGCAGCTTAGGAGTTGGGACTTACGAGCAGTACTTC
-	TRBV5-1	TRBJ1-4	-	CASSLAGMDEKLFF	TGCGCCAGCAGCTTGGCAGGGATGGATGAAAAACTGTTTTTT
-	TRBV19	TRBJ2-1	-	CASSIRTGWYNEQFF	TGTGCCAGTAGTATACGAACAGGGTGGTACAATGAGCAGTTCTTC
TRBD2	TRBV4-3	TRBJ2-5	-	CASSQGLAQETQYF	TGCGCCAGCAGCCAGGGACTAGCACAAGAGACCCAGTACTTC
-	TRBV30	TRBJ1-4	-	CAWSPGRGKEKLFF	TGTGCCTGGAGTCCGGGCAGGGGTAAAGAAAAACTGTTTTTT
-	TRBV29-1	TRBJ2-3	-	CSVGPAEHTQYF	TGCAGCGTTGGTCCTGCAGAACATACGCAGTATTTT
-	TRBV5-1	TRBJ1-1	-	CASSFASMNTEAFF	TGCGCCAGCAGCTTCGCCAGTATGAACACTGAAGCTTTCTTT
TRBD1	TRBV5-1	TRBJ1-2	-	CASSLDRVGKGYTF	TGCGCCAGCAGCTTAGACAGGGTTGGGAAAGGCTACACCTTC
TRBD2	TRBV29-1	TRBJ2-7	-	CSVELWEGMGQYF	TGCAGCGTTGAACTTTGGGAGGGGATGGGGCAGTACTTC
TRBD1	TRBV7-9	TRBJ1-1	-	CASSPRQGANTEAFF	TGTGCCAGCAGCCCTCGACAGGGGGCGAACACTGAAGCTTTCTTT
-	TRBV2	TRBJ1-1	-	CATVPTTGRLAEAFF	TGTGCCACCGTCCCAACAACAGGTCGATTGGCTGAAGCTTTCTTT
-	TRBV7-9	TRBJ1-2	few	CASSLAGGANYGYTF	TGTGCCAGCAGCTTAGCTGGGGGGGCTAACTATGGCTACACCTTC
-	TRBV3-1/TRBV3-2	TRBJ1-1	-	CASSLGTGYTEAFF	TGTGCCAGCAGCCTGGGAACAGGGTACACTGAAGCTTTCTTT
-	TRBV10-3	TRBJ2-3	-	CAIRSSLTDTQYF	TGTGCCATCAGGAGTTCGCTCACAGATACGCAGTATTTT
-	TRBV4-1	TRBJ2-2	once	CASSNPQRVVATGELFF	TGCGCCAGCAGCAACCCCCAGAGGGTGGTGGCCACCGGGGAGCTGTTTTTT
TRBD2	TRBV18	TRBJ2-1	-	CASSLVLAGGEQFF	TGTGCCAGCTCACTGGTTCTAGCGGGGGGCGAGCAGTTCTTC
TRBD2	TRBV7-8	TRBJ2-3	-	CASSLGLQRELDTQYF	TGTGCCAGCAGCTTAGGGCTCCAGCGGGAGTTAGATACGCAGTATTTT
-	TRBV3-1/TRBV3-2	TRBJ2-7	-	CASSQMGIAYEQYF	TGTGCCAGCAGCCAAATGGGCATTGCCTACGAGCAGTACTTC
-	TRBV18	TRBJ1-2	-	CASSQSRDSYGYTF	TGTGCCAGCTCACAATCTCGCGACAGTTATGGCTACACCTTC
-	TRBV15	TRBJ1-1	once	CATSRDLYGGDAEAFF	TGTGCCACCAGCAGAGATCTTTACGGAGGGGACGCTGAAGCTTTCTTT
-	TRBV6-5	TRBJ1-6	-	CASRGDTDNSPLHF	TGTGCCAGCAGGGGGGACACAGATAATTCACCCCTCCACTTT
-	TRBV11-2	TRBJ1-1	-	CASSLQASRDTEAFF	TGTGCCAGCAGCTTACAGGCGTCCCGCGACACTGAAGCTTTCTTT
TRBD1	TRBV5-1	TRBJ1-1	-	CASSSDRATEAFF	TGCGCCAGCAGCTCGGACAGGGCCACTGAAGCTTTCTTT
TRBD2	TRBV9	TRBJ2-1	-	CASRSGTAPNEQFF	TGTGCCAGCAGAAGCGGGACTGCCCCCAATGAGCAGTTCTTC
TRBD2	TRBV10-1	TRBJ2-5	-	CASSESGSGSKETQYF	TGCGCCAGCAGTGAGTCGGGTAGCGGGAGTAAAGAGACCCAGTACTTC
-	TRBV30	TRBJ1-1	-	CAWMRGMGTEAFF	TGTGCCTGGATGCGGGGAATGGGGACTGAAGCTTTCTTT
-	TRBV11-2	TRBJ2-7	-	CASSLDSGSLYEQYF	TGTGCCAGCAGCTTAGATTCGGGGTCCCTCTACGAGCAGTACTTC
TRBD1	TRBV14	TRBJ2-7	-	CASSQGTGGTYEQYF	TGTGCCAGCAGCCAAGGAACAGGGGGCACCTACGAGCAGTACTTC
TRBD2	TRBV3-1/TRBV3-2	TRBJ2-1	-	CASSPTTSARSYNEQFF	TGTGCCAGCAGCCCTACAACTAGCGCCCGCTCCTACAATGAGCAGTTCTTC
TRBD1	TRBV15	TRBJ1-5	-	CATSRQTGHSNQPQHF	TGTGCCACCAGCAGACAGACAGGGCATAGCAATCAGCCCCAGCATTTT
-	TRBV3-1/TRBV3-2	TRBJ2-5	-	CASSPTGVGETQYF	TGTGCCAGCAGCCCGACGGGGGTCGGAGAGACCCAGTACTTC
-	TRBV5-1	TRBJ2-7	-	CASRAAGPSSYEQYF	TGCGCCAGCCGGGCGGCGGGCCCGAGCTCCTACGAGCAGTACTTC
TRBD2	TRBV4-2	TRBJ2-7	-	CASSRAGGRNYEQYF	TGTGCCAGCAGCCGGGCGGGGGGCAGAAACTACGAGCAGTACTTC
TRBD2	TRBV5-6	TRBJ2-5	-	CASRISGGLRGETQYF	TGTGCCAGCAGGATTAGCGGGGGCCTCCGGGGAGAGACCCAGTACTTC
-	TRBV2	TRBJ2-1	once	CASSGGPRNEQFF	TGTGCCAGCAGTGGGGGGCCGAGAAATGAGCAGTTCTTC